The rows below give T cell receptor beta chains drawn from one sample of a study of read filtering for tumor transcriptome and immune sequencing. TCRdb redid the calling of the reads with MiXCR, one entry per CDR3 protein. The table shows around 140,000 distinct CDR3 sequences, with around 14% occurring only once. What was sequenced was a population of CD138-negative cells sorted from bone marrow. The receptors derive from a donor aged 40 or older with multiple myeloma. The CDR3 runs from the conserved cysteine through the conserved F or W. D genes are given only for firm matches. Where a row states a size, it is once, few, many or the class of an expanded clone; other rows omit it.

d_gene: NA; abundance: many; j_gene: TRBJ1-4; v_gene: TRBV30; CDR3aa: CAWTSTGRGEKLFF; CDR3nt: TGTGCCTGGACGTCGACGGGGCGAGGAGAAAAACTGTTTTTT
d_gene: TRBD1; abundance: many; j_gene: TRBJ1-3; v_gene: TRBV29-1; CDR3aa: CSVEFRGQNGNTIYF; CDR3nt: TGCAGCGTTGAATTTAGGGGGCAGAACGGAAACACCATATATTTT
d_gene: TRBD2; abundance: many; j_gene: TRBJ2-3; v_gene: TRBV6-1; CDR3aa: CASTGLAGGTDTQYF; CDR3nt: TGTGCCAGCACGGGACTAGCGGGGGGCACAGATACGCAGTATTTT
d_gene: NA; abundance: many; j_gene: TRBJ2-7; v_gene: TRBV6-1; CDR3aa: CASQMGLDYEQYF; CDR3nt: TGTGCCAGCCAAATGGGGCTCGACTACGAGCAGTACTTC
d_gene: NA; abundance: many; j_gene: TRBJ2-7; v_gene: TRBV20-1; CDR3aa: CSAPAGSHEQYF; CDR3nt: TGCAGTGCCCCGGCAGGGAGCCACGAGCAGTACTTC
d_gene: TRBD1; abundance: many; j_gene: TRBJ1-1; v_gene: TRBV6-5; CDR3aa: CASSYPGGTEAFF; CDR3nt: TGTGCCAGCAGTTATCCAGGGGGCACTGAAGCTTTCTTT
d_gene: NA; abundance: many; j_gene: TRBJ2-3; v_gene: TRBV5-4; CDR3aa: CASNRDGSTDTQYF; CDR3nt: TGTGCCAGCAATCGGGACGGTAGCACAGATACGCAGTATTTT
d_gene: NA; abundance: few; j_gene: TRBJ2-7; v_gene: TRBV10-3; CDR3aa: CATGRDFSYEQYF; CDR3nt: TGTGCCACCGGCCGGGACTTCTCCTACGAGCAGTACTTC
d_gene: TRBD1; abundance: many; j_gene: TRBJ1-1; v_gene: TRBV4-3; CDR3aa: CASSGRDRVHTEAFF; CDR3nt: TGCGCCAGCAGCGGCCGGGACAGGGTACACACTGAAGCTTTCTTT
d_gene: NA; abundance: many; j_gene: TRBJ2-3; v_gene: TRBV7-8; CDR3aa: CASSSTERYTDTQYF; CDR3nt: TGTGCCAGCAGCTCGACAGAAAGATACACAGATACGCAGTATTTT
d_gene: TRBD2; abundance: few; j_gene: TRBJ2-1; v_gene: TRBV5-1; CDR3aa: CASSSGRGSSSYNEQFF; CDR3nt: TGCGCCAGCAGCTCGGGGCGGGGGTCTAGCTCCTACAATGAGCAGTTCTTC
d_gene: NA; abundance: many; j_gene: TRBJ2-3; v_gene: TRBV7-2; CDR3aa: CASSSGPSGSTDTQYF; CDR3nt: TGTGCCAGCAGCTCTGGGCCCAGCGGAAGCACAGATACGCAGTATTTT
d_gene: NA; abundance: many; j_gene: TRBJ2-1; v_gene: TRBV2; CDR3aa: CASSELAEQFF; CDR3nt: TGTGCCAGCAGTGAATTAGCTGAGCAGTTCTTC
d_gene: TRBD2; abundance: many; j_gene: TRBJ2-1; v_gene: TRBV20-1; CDR3aa: CSASRGSGSYNEQFF; CDR3nt: TGCAGTGCATCTAGGGGCAGCGGGAGCTACAATGAGCAGTTCTTC
d_gene: TRBD2; abundance: many; j_gene: TRBJ2-3; v_gene: TRBV29-1; CDR3aa: CSVGSWREGVDTQYF; CDR3nt: TGCAGCGTTGGGAGTTGGCGGGAGGGCGTGGATACGCAGTATTTT
d_gene: TRBD2; abundance: NA; j_gene: TRBJ2-1; v_gene: TRBV14; CDR3aa: CASSQEEASGSREQFF; CDR3nt: TGTGCCAGCAGCCAAGAAGAGGCTAGCGGGAGCCGTGAGCAGTTCTTC
d_gene: NA; abundance: many; j_gene: TRBJ2-1; v_gene: TRBV11-2; CDR3aa: CASTRFGEMDNEQFF; CDR3nt: TGTGCCAGCACTAGGTTTGGGGAGATGGACAATGAGCAGTTCTTC
d_gene: TRBD1; abundance: few; j_gene: TRBJ1-1; v_gene: TRBV5-8; CDR3aa: CASSLWDSMNTEAFF; CDR3nt: TGTGCCAGCAGCTTGTGGGACAGCATGAACACTGAAGCTTTCTTT
d_gene: NA; abundance: medium-sized; j_gene: TRBJ1-5; v_gene: TRBV25-1; CDR3aa: CASSDTDNSNQPQHF; CDR3nt: TGTGCCAGCAGTGATACCGACAATAGCAATCAGCCCCAGCATTTT
d_gene: NA; abundance: many; j_gene: TRBJ2-1; v_gene: TRBV12-5; CDR3aa: CASGGTSYNEQFF; CDR3nt: TGTGCTAGTGGAGGGACCTCCTACAATGAGCAGTTCTTC
d_gene: NA; abundance: many; j_gene: TRBJ2-3; v_gene: TRBV5-4; CDR3aa: CASSLREYDTDTQYF; CDR3nt: TGTGCCAGCAGCTTACGGGAGTATGACACAGATACGCAGTATTTT
d_gene: TRBD1; abundance: many; j_gene: TRBJ2-7; v_gene: TRBV20-1; CDR3aa: CSASETGSEQYF; CDR3nt: TGCAGTGCTAGCGAGACAGGGAGCGAGCAGTACTTC